The clone carrying this T cell receptor beta chain was seen many times. Its antigen is unknown. Trimming took off 4 bases at V and 1 base at J, with 11 bases between the two ends. The CDR3 covers 15 residues. Germline V lookup: CDR1 SGHTA, CDR2 FQGNSA. This entry comes from a study of CD8 T cells in ankylosing spondylitis. Whole-study results and caveats: A motif of under 10 highly homologous TCR beta variants was seen as apparently characteristic of ankylosing spondylitis blood. Existing reports had already noted some motif variants in reactive arthritis synovial fluid and blood.

One entry per CDR3 protein results from TCRdb running MiXCR on the 5' RACE reads. The sample holds around 130,000 distinct CDR3 sequences; over 6.5% are singletons and the top ten take 10% to 15%. This sequence joins TRBV7-2 and TRBJ2-1; possible D gene TRBD1, 6 bases. This clonotype was sampled from a male donor with ankylosing spondylitis or in good health (not recorded which). Material: blood, either unsorted or a sorted T cell fraction (not recorded which). The CDR3 reads CASSSWGPSYNEQFF. In DNA form, the CDR3 reads TGTGCCAGCAGCTCGTGGGGGCCGTCCTACAATGAGCAGTTCTTC.